The text below deals with one T cell receptor (beta chain). No DNA is shown, since the ends of the CDR3 on it are uncertain; the CDR3 is the one TCRdb lists. Whoever was chosen for sequencing had shown CD8+CD57+ cell expansion by flow cytometry. This entry is derived from a study of CD8+CD57+ T cells in acquired aplastic anemia. Study overall: Sorted CD4+ and CD8+ cells gave an average of around 3 ug of DNA.

From its first to its last residue, the CDR3 has 15 amino acids. Per the germline V gene, CDR1 is SNHLY and CDR2 is FYNNEI. TCR beta VDJ and CDR3 were profiled, and genomic DNA was the template. MiXCR, run by TCRdb on the reads, gives a single entry per CDR3 protein. This sample has just over 450,000 distinct CDR3 sequences, with over 25% found just once. The source of this sequence is a human donor with aplastic anemia. What was sequenced was sorted CD4+, CD8+, or CD8+CD57+ T cells (not recorded which) from PBMCs. The chain employs TRBV2 and TRBJ2-4. CDR3 protein: CASSVRVGSGNIRYF.